Listed here are 21 T cell receptor beta chains from one sample, sequenced in a study of blood T cell repertoires in COVID-19 (dated by TCRdb to 2020 to 2022). The library was generated by the immunoSEQ multiplex PCR assay. Here the immuneACCESS table is served through TCRdb, limited to in-frame sequences with V and J called. Missing clones are a known gap in these copies; in checked studies unresolved V genes cover under half, and the rest lacks a known reason. This sample comprises about 180,000 clones, 87% of them detected only once. The ten biggest clones cover around 13% of the sample. Sequenced input: peripheral blood. The receptors derive from a woman between 70 and 85 years old with COVID-19, enrolled during active disease.

This chain links TRBV9 with TRBJ2-3, with 10 nucleotides matching TRBD2. After removal of 4 bases from V and 0 bases from J, the junction contained 5 bases not matched to a gene. Germline loops: CDR1 SGDLS, CDR2 YYNGEE. This CDR3 contains 16 residues. CDR3 DNA: TGTGCCAGCAGCCCGCCGGGACTAGCGAGCACAGATACGCAGTATTTT. It is translated as CASSPPGLASTDTQYF. Variable domain in full (rest from reference TRBV9 and TRBJ2-3): DSGVTQTPKHLITATGQRVTLRCSPRSGDLSVYWYQQSLDQGLQFLIQYYNGEERAKGNILERFSAQQFPDLHSELNLSSLELGDSALYFCASSPPGLASTDTQYFGPGTRLTVL.

In this sample, this clone turned up once. V gene TRBV5-1 combines with J gene TRBJ2-7, with 12 bases matching TRBD2. The CDR3 length is 16 residues. J gave up 5 bases and V 0 bases, and 6 bases lay outside the gene matches. Germline lookup yields CDR1 SGHRS and CDR2 YFSETQ. Written as DNA, the CDR3 is TGCGCCAGCAGCTTGGCGACTAGCGGGAGTGTGAACGAGCAGTACTTC. It encodes CASSLATSGSVNEQYF.

This clone has just one count. The CDR3 DNA reads TGTGCCAGCAGTACCACAGGGGCCCCCGAGTTCTTC. This encodes CASSTTGAPEFF. The rearrangement uses TRBV6-5 and TRBJ2-1, with 7 bases aligning to TRBD1. Germline CDR1 MNHEY, CDR2 SVGAGI. V was clipped by 5 bases and J by 14 bases; unmatched bases: 9. The CDR3 length is 12 residues.

The CDR3 DNA reads as TGTGCCAGCCGATTGGAGGGGACCTATGGCTACACCTTC. Its protein product is CASRLEGTYGYTF. The chain recombines TRBV27 with TRBJ1-2, with a possible D match to TRBD1 (5 bases). Germline loops: CDR1 MNHEY, CDR2 SMNVEV (reference sequence). V was cut by 8 bases and J by 4 bases, with 14 bases left in between. This CDR3 is 13 amino acids long.

This chain uses TRBV5-6 with TRBJ2-5; no clear D gene. Germline V gives CDR1 SGHDT, CDR2 YYEEEE. V was trimmed by 4 bases and J by 1 base, leaving 2 bases between them. CDR3 length equals 11 residues. CDR3 region: CASSRQETQYF. In DNA, the CDR3 is TGTGCCAGCAGCCGCCAAGAGACCCAGTACTTC.

A single count supports this clone. The chain is built from TRBV7-2 and TRBJ2-1; TRBD2 aligns across 8 bases. Trimming removed 2 bases from V and 7 bases from J; junction bases left unmatched: 10. The CDR3 loop spans 16 amino acids. Per the germline V gene, CDR1 is SGHTA and CDR2 is FQGNSA. CDR3 in DNA: TGTGCCAGCAGCTTACAAGCGGGGGTTGTCGGGAATGAGCAGTTCTTC. Protein: CASSLQAGVVGNEQFF. Filled out from reference TRBV7-2 and TRBJ2-1, the complete variable domain reads GAGVSQSPSNKVTEKGKDVELRCDPISGHTALYWYRQSLGQGLEFLIYFQGNSAPDKSGLPSDRFSAERTGGSVSTLTIQRTQQEDSAVYLCASSLQAGVVGNEQFFGPGTRLTVL.

V and J are TRBV4-2 and TRBJ1-2; D ambiguous. Germline CDR1 reads LGHNA; CDR2 reads YNFKEQ. Trimming pared 1 base from V and 1 base from J, leaving 10 bases between. The CDR3 has 15 amino acids. CDR3 bases: TGTGCCAGCAGCCAAGTTCAGGAATTTAACTATGGCTACACCTTC. Amino acids: CASSQVQEFNYGYTF.

This chain links TRBV11-2 with TRBJ2-1; TRBD2 might be the D (5 bases). V lost 0 bases, J lost 5 bases, and 11 bases lay in between. Germline lookup yields CDR1 SGHAT and CDR2 FQNNGV. There are 15 residues in the CDR3. The DNA of the CDR3 is TGTGCCAGCAGCTTAGACGGGGTTGGACACAATGAGCAGTTCTTC. Translated: CASSLDGVGHNEQFF.

The rearrangement links TRBV27 to TRBJ2-7; 14 bases match TRBD2. The germline CDR1 and CDR2 sequences are MNHEY and SMNVEV (reference sequence). J gave up 4 bases and V 5 bases, and 10 bases lay outside the gene matches. The CDR3 sequence is 17 residues long. The CDR3 protein is CASSPAVGLAGAYEQYF. The CDR3 DNA reads as TGTGCCAGCAGTCCGGCCGTGGGACTAGCGGGAGCGTACGAGCAGTACTTC.

The chain has TRBV6-2 or TRBV6-3 and TRBJ1-1; no clear D gene. The CDR3 covers 16 residues. V was trimmed by 6 bases and J by 2 bases, leaving 19 bases between them. Germline CDR1 is MNHEY and CDR2 is SVGEGT. Here the CDR3 DNA reads TGTGCCAGCAGCGACTTAAGATCAACAAGAAACACTGAAGCTTTCTTT. It translates to CASSDLRSTRNTEAFF.

The chain uses TRBV29-1 and TRBJ2-1, with 8 bases matching TRBD2. The CDR3 length is 14 residues. J lost 1 base, V lost 6 bases, and 5 bases had no gene match. Per the germline V gene, CDR1 is SQVTM and CDR2 is ANQGSEA. The CDR3 DNA is TGCAGCGTCCGCCCGGGGGGGTCCTACAATGAGCAGTTCTTC. Its translation: CSVRPGGSYNEQFF.

This chain connects TRBV11-3 to TRBJ2-3, with 8 bases that match TRBD1. Germline V gene lookup returns CDR1 SGHNT and CDR2 YENEEA. The CDR3 spans 15 residues. J lost 2 bases, V lost 5 bases, and 6 bases had no gene match. CDR3 nucleotides: TGTGCCAGCAGCCGAGGACAGGGAAACACAGATACGCAGTATTTT. Translation gives CASSRGQGNTDTQYF.

The J gene is TRBJ2-7, the V gene TRBV18; TRBD1 aligns across 7 bases. The CDR3 contains 13 residues. J lost 5 bases, V lost 6 bases, and 7 bases had no gene match. CDR1 KGHSH and CDR2 LQKENI come from the germline V gene. The CDR3 is CASSSGTADEQYF. CDR3 in DNA: TGTGCCAGCTCCTCCGGGACAGCCGACGAGCAGTACTTC.

The chain recombines TRBV29-1 with TRBJ2-7; a weak D match, TRBD1 (6 bases). CDR3 length: 13 residues. Germline CDR1 and CDR2: SQVTM and ANQGSEA. Trimming removed 4 bases from V and 1 base from J, with 11 bases in between. The CDR3: CSVVSDRSYEQYF. The CDR3, as DNA: TGCAGCGTTGTTTCCGACAGGTCCTACGAGCAGTACTTC.

This chain joins TRBV10-3 and TRBJ1-1, with 10 bases fitting TRBD1. CDR1 is ENHRY, CDR2 SYGVKD, per germline. The CDR3 totals 19 residues. After removal of 5 bases from V and 1 base from J, the junction contained 16 bases not matched to a gene. In DNA, the CDR3 is TGTGCCATCAGTCCCGGGACAGGGGCCGCGCCTACTAAGAACACTGAAGCTTTCTTT. Protein: CAISPGTGAAPTKNTEAFF.

The V and J genes are TRBV6-6 and TRBJ1-2; no firm D call. V was pared by 2 bases and J by 4 bases, with 11 bases between. This CDR3 comprises 14 residues. Germline V gene lookup returns CDR1 MNHNY and CDR2 SVGAGI (reference sequence). CDR3 in DNA: TGTGCCAGCAGTTACAGCGGGGAGCTCTATGGCTACACCTTC. Residues: CASSYSGELYGYTF.

This chain uses TRBV15 with TRBJ2-3; TRBD1 matches at 7 bases. V shed 6 bases and J 9 bases; nucleotides not matched to a gene: 9. This CDR3 has 13 residues. Germline V gene data show CDR1 as LNHNV and CDR2 as YYDKDF (reference sequence). Here the CDR3 reads CATSTTGVNTQYF. CDR3 nucleotides: TGTGCCACCAGTACCACAGGGGTTAACACGCAGTATTTT.

The chain links TRBV11-2 to TRBJ2-1; the match to TRBD2 covers 8 bases. The CDR3 totals 18 residues. Per germline, CDR1 SGHAT and CDR2 FQNNGV. J gave up 0 bases and V 5 bases, and 12 bases lay outside the gene matches. The CDR3 sequence: CASSLATWSGSSYNEQFF. The CDR3 nucleotides read TGTGCCAGCAGCCTCGCCACATGGAGCGGGAGCTCCTACAATGAGCAGTTCTTC.

V gene TRBV10-3 combines with J gene TRBJ1-2; 10 nucleotides line up with TRBD1. V shed 6 bases, J shed 2 bases, and the junction held 3 bases outside the gene matches. This CDR3 spans 14 amino acids. In germline, CDR1 is ENHRY, CDR2 SYGVKD. CDR3 in amino acids: CAISSDRGNYGYTF. DNA for the CDR3: TGTGCCATCAGCTCGGACAGGGGGAACTATGGCTACACCTTC.

This clone has just one count. V is TRBV7-9 and J is TRBJ1-3, with D perhaps matching TRBD1 (6 bases). From germline, CDR1 is SEHNR and CDR2 FQNEAQ (reference sequence). This CDR3 contains 16 residues. Trimming took 5 bases from V and 2 from J, leaving 16 bases between them. The CDR3 nucleotides are TGTGCCAGCAGCACCGTCTCCGGGACAACTGGAAACACCATATATTTT. The encoded protein is CASSTVSGTTGNTIYF. Based on the CDR3 plus reference TRBV7-9 and TRBJ1-3, the full variable domain is DTGVSQNPRHKITKRGQNVTFRCDPISEHNRLYWYRQTLGQGPEFLTYFQNEAQLEKSRLLSDRFSAERPKGSFSTLEIQRTEQGDSAMYLCASSTVSGTTGNTIYFGEGSWLTVV.

CDR3 amino acids: CASSPRDSPLYEQYF. The CDR3 nucleotides are TGTGCCAGTAGTCCGCGGGACAGCCCGCTATACGAGCAGTACTTC. V gene TRBV19 combines with J gene TRBJ2-7, with D perhaps matching TRBD1 (7 bases). The CDR3 is 15 residues long. CDR1 LNHDA and CDR2 SQIVND come from the germline V gene (reference sequence). V shed 5 bases and J shed 4 bases, with 18 bases lying between them. Filled out from reference TRBV19 and TRBJ2-7, the complete variable domain reads DGGITQSPKYLFRKEGQNVTLSCEQNLNHDAMYWYRQDPGQGLRLIYYSQIVNDFQKGDIAEGYSVSREKKESFPLTVTSAQKNPTAFYLCASSPRDSPLYEQYFGPGTRLTVT.